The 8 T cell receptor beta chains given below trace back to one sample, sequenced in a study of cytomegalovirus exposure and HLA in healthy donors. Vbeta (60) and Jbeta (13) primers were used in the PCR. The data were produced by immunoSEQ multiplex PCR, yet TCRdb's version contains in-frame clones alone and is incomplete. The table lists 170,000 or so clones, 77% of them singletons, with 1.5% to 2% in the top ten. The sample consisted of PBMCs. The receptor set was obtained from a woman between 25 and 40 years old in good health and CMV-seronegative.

CDR3: CASSPSGSADTQYF. The DNA for the CDR3 is TGCGCCAGCAGCCCCTCTGGCAGTGCAGATACGCAGTATTTT. The chain is built from TRBV4-1 and TRBJ2-3; D gene unclear. Per germline, CDR1 MGHRA and CDR2 YSYEKL. Trimming took off 4 bases at V and 4 bases at J, with 12 bases between the two ends. There are 14 residues in the CDR3.

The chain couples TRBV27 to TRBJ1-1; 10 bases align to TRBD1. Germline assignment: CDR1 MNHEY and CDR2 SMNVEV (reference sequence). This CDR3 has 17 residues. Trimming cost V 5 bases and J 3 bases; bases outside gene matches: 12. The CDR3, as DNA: TGTGCCAGCAGTCTCATCTCCGGGACAGGGGAATACACTGAAGCTTTCTTT. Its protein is CASSLISGTGEYTEAFF.

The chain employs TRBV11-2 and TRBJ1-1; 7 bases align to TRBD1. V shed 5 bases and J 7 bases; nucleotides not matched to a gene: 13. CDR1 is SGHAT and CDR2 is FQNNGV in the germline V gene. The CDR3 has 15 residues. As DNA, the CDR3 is TGTGCCAGCAGCCGTGAGGTAGGGGGCGCGGTTGAAGCTTTCTTT. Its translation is CASSREVGGAVEAFF.

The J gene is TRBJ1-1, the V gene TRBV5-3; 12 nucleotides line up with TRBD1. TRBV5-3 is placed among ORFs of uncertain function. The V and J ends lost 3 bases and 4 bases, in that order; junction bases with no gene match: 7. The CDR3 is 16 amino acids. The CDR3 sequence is CARSWDRGQGSTEAFF. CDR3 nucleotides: TGTGCCAGAAGCTGGGACAGGGGGCAGGGGAGCACTGAAGCTTTCTTT.

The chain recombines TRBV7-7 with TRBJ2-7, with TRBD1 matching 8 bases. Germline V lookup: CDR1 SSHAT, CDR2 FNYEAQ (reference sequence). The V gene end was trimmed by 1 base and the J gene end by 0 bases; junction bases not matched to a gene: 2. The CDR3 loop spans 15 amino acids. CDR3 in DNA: TGTGCCAGCAGCTTAGGACAGGGGAGCTCCTACGAGCAGTACTTC. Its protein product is CASSLGQGSSYEQYF. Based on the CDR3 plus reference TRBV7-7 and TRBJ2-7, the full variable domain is GAGVSQSPRYKVTKRGQDVTLRCDPISSHATLYWYQQALGQGPEFLTYFNYEAQPDKSGLPSDRFSAERPEGSISTLTIQRTEQRDSAMYRCASSLGQGSSYEQYFGPGTRLTVT.

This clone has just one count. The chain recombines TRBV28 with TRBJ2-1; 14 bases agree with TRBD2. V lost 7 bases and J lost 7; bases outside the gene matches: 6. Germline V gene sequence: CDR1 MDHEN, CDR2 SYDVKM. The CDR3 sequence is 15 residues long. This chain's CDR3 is CASKMGLAGVNEQFF. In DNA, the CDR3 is TGTGCCAGCAAAATGGGACTAGCGGGAGTAAATGAGCAGTTCTTC. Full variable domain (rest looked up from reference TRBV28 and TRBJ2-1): DVKVTQSSRYLVKRTGEKVFLECVQDMDHENMFWYRQDPGLGLRLIYFSYDVKMKEKGDIPEGYSVSREKKERFSLILESASTNQTSMYLCASKMGLAGVNEQFFGPGTRLTVL.

CDR3 amino acids: CASSLVEEGEAFF. The CDR3 DNA follows: TGTGCCAGCAGCTTAGTGGAGGAGGGTGAAGCTTTCTTT. The V and J genes are TRBV7-2 and TRBJ1-1; no definite D call. Germline V gene data show CDR1 as SGHTA and CDR2 as FQGNSA. The CDR3 loop spans 13 amino acids. Trimming cost V 1 base and J 7 bases, with 10 bases left between them.

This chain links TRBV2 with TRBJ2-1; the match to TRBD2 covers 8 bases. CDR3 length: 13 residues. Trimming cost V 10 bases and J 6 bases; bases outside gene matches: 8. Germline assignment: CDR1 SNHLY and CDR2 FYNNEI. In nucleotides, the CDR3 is TGTGCCAACCCGGTCGGGGGGGCCAATGAGCAGTTCTTC. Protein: CANPVGGANEQFF.